This TCR beta chain comes out of a study of beta chain features in type 1 diabetes. Regarding the study as a whole: VDJ junctions from type 1 diabetes patients carried fewer insertions and larger deletions.

Concerning this clone itself: No antigen is known for it.

Per donor, one heparinised blood draw averaged roughly 120 mL. Investigators reverse transcribed all isolated RNA, so they sequenced expressed TCRB transcripts. This table comes from immunoSEQ multiplex PCR, and its TCRdb copy is limited to in-frame clones, with some not included. The profile shows 300,000 to 450,000 clones, less than 20% of them singletons. Sequencing was carried out using naive CD4+ T cells from blood. The receptor was derived from a woman aged 18-29 years in good health.

The CDR3 sequence: CASSQGTGGRDTIYF. In DNA form, the CDR3 reads TGTGCCAGCAGCCAAGGGACAGGGGGGCGAGACACCATATATTTT. V gene TRBV4-2 combines with J gene TRBJ1-3, with TRBD1 matching 10 bases. Germline lookup yields CDR1 LGHNA and CDR2 YNFKEQ. V dropped 1 base and J dropped 8; count of bases not matched to a gene: 5. CDR3 size: 15 residues.